The 15 T cell receptor beta chains below come from one sample, sequenced in a study of response to subunit inactivated influenza vaccine. TCRdb processed the RT-PCR reads anew with MiXCR; each CDR3 protein has one entry. The sample carries about 520,000 distinct CDR3 sequences, roughly 23% recorded once. The specimen comprised CD4+ T cells sorted from PBMCs, sampled approximately 5 days after vaccination. The receptors shown here come from a man over 45 who received an inactivated influenza vaccine.

This clonotype showed up just a few times. The gene calls are TRBV2 and TRBJ2-3, with 10 nucleotides matching TRBD2. CDR3 length: 14 residues. CDR1 SNHLY and CDR2 FYNNEI come from the germline V gene. V shed 6 bases, J shed 11 bases, and the junction held 11 bases outside the gene matches. The CDR3 DNA sequence: TGTGCCAGCAGCGCTAGCGGGGGCCTCCCCAGGCAGTATTTT. It codes for CASSASGGLPRQYF.

This chain connects TRBV5-6 to TRBJ2-3; TRBD1 matches 7 bases. Trimming removed 2 bases from V and 9 bases from J; junction bases left unmatched: 6. From germline, CDR1 is SGHDT and CDR2 YYEEEE. The CDR3 loop spans 13 amino acids. The CDR3 loop reads CASSFNEGATQYF. The CDR3 DNA reads TGTGCCAGCAGCTTCAATGAGGGGGCGACGCAGTATTTT.

The V gene is TRBV5-1, the J gene TRBJ2-1, with 8 bases aligning to TRBD1. This CDR3 spans 16 amino acids. CDR1 SGHRS and CDR2 YFSETQ come from the germline V gene. V gave up 1 base and J gave up 3 bases; unmatched junction bases: 6. CDR3 coding DNA: TGCGCCAGCAGCTTGCCCGGGACAGGATACTACAATGAGCAGTTCTTC. Translation gives CASSLPGTGYYNEQFF.

The rearrangement uses TRBV20-1 and TRBJ1-3; 7 bases are shared with TRBD1. CDR1 and CDR2 from the germline V gene are DFQATT and SNEGSKA (reference sequence). J gave up 0 bases and V 4 bases, and 6 bases lay outside the gene matches. The CDR3 runs to 15 residues. In nucleotides, the CDR3 is TGCAGTGCTACAGCACAGGGGTACTCTGGAAACACCATATATTTT. It specifies CSATAQGYSGNTIYF.

The V and J genes are TRBV5-1 and TRBJ2-7; 8 bases fit TRBD2. CDR3 length: 17 residues. J gave up 1 base and V 3 bases, and 12 bases lay outside the gene matches. Germline-derived CDR1 and CDR2 are SGHRS and YFSETQ. CDR3 region: CASSSGKASGLSYEQYF. The CDR3 DNA reads TGCGCCAGCAGCTCCGGTAAGGCTAGCGGGCTATCCTACGAGCAGTACTTC.

The chain joins TRBV5-4 to TRBJ1-2, with D hard to call. Germline CDR1 and CDR2: SGHNT and YYREEE (reference sequence). This CDR3 comprises 19 residues. V lost 1 base, J lost 2 bases, and 24 bases lay in between. CDR3 DNA: TGTGCCAGCAGCTTGTATTCACGCCTTACGCGGTCTAGAAACTATGGCTACACCTTC. It yields the protein CASSLYSRLTRSRNYGYTF.

This clonotype came up many times. The rearrangement links TRBV6-2 or TRBV6-3 to TRBJ2-2, with 7 bases identical to TRBD1. This CDR3 region has 16 residues. Germline CDR1 and CDR2: MNHEY and SVGEGT. Germline trimming cut 6 bases from V and 4 bases from J; bases unmatched to any gene: 11. Here the CDR3 reads CASSSDRESLTGELFF. For the CDR3, the DNA is TGTGCCAGCAGCAGCGACAGGGAAAGCCTCACCGGGGAGCTGTTTTTT.

The rearrangement uses TRBV6-2 or TRBV6-3 and TRBJ2-2; the D is unclear. V lost 3 bases and J 6 bases, leaving 14 bases between the germline ends. CDR3 length equals 15 residues. CDR1 is MNHEY, CDR2 SVGEGT, per germline. CDR3 DNA sequence: TGTGCCAGCAGTTATGGGGATCTACTCTCCGGGGAGCTGTTTTTT. It yields the protein CASSYGDLLSGELFF.

CDR3 coding DNA: TGTGCCAGCAGCTCATCGTGGAGGGGGAATGAGCAGTTCTTC. Translation: CASSSSWRGNEQFF. The J gene is TRBJ2-1, the V gene TRBV7-2, with D perhaps assigned TRBD1 or TRBD2 (6 bases each). The CDR3 contains 14 residues. V lost 4 bases to trimming and J lost 7 bases, with 14 bases between them. CDR1 and CDR2 (germline): SGHTA, FQGNSA.

This clonotype was counted ten times or more. The chain carries TRBV12-3 or TRBV12-4 and TRBJ1-4, with TRBD1 identical over 8 bases. The CDR3 contains 14 residues. V lost 6 bases, J lost 8 bases, and 8 bases stayed unmatched. The CDR3 nucleotides read TGTGCCAGCAGACGGACAGGGCCGACAGAAAAACTGTTTTTT. Encoded protein: CASRRTGPTEKLFF.

This clonotype was recorded a few times. V is TRBV24-1 and J is TRBJ2-5; 9 positions agree with TRBD1. V shed 2 bases and J 1 base; nucleotides not matched to a gene: 13. The germline gives CDR1 KGHDR, CDR2 SFDVKD. The CDR3 has 19 residues. CDR3 coding DNA: TGTGCCACCAGTGATTCTTGGGGACAGGGTGTTGGAGGCCAAGAGACCCAGTACTTC. Protein sequence: CATSDSWGQGVGGQETQYF.

This CDR3 is CASSSPGLMNTEAFF. In DNA form, the CDR3 reads TGTGCCAGCAGTTCCCCCGGACTGATGAACACTGAAGCTTTCTTT. J is TRBJ1-1 and V is TRBV6-2 or TRBV6-3; D remains ambiguous. Per the germline V gene, CDR1 is MNHEY and CDR2 is SVGEGT. Trimming left V 4 bases short and J 0 bases short, with 12 bases between. CDR3 length: 15 amino acids.

The V gene is TRBV3-1, the J gene TRBJ1-5; unclear D gene. The CDR3 contains 15 residues. Trimming took 1 base from V and 0 from J, leaving 7 bases between them. Per germline, CDR1 LGHDT and CDR2 YNNKEL (reference sequence). CDR3 loop: CASSQGTVSNQPQHF. CDR3 nucleotide sequence: TGTGCCAGCAGCCAAGGCACAGTTAGCAATCAGCCCCAGCATTTT.

This chain links TRBV15 with TRBJ2-7; TRBD2 aligns across 8 bases. The V segment lost 1 base and the J segment 4 bases; nucleotides outside the gene matches: 6. The CDR3 is 15 residues long. The germline CDR1 and CDR2 sequences are LNHNV and YYDKDF (reference sequence). CDR3 amino acids: CATSRVTGGYYEQYF. The CDR3 DNA reads TGTGCCACCAGCAGAGTAACGGGAGGGTATTACGAGCAGTACTTC.

This clonotype has just a few counts. The chain carries TRBV29-1 and TRBJ2-7; TRBD1 aligns across 11 bases. The V gene's germline CDR1 is SQVTM and CDR2 ANQGSEA. The ends lost 0 bases at V and 6 bases at J; junction bases unmatched: 10. The CDR3 covers 16 residues. This CDR3 is CSVEDLTLGTGGEQYF. In DNA form, the CDR3 reads TGCAGCGTTGAAGATCTAACCCTCGGGACAGGGGGCGAGCAGTACTTC.